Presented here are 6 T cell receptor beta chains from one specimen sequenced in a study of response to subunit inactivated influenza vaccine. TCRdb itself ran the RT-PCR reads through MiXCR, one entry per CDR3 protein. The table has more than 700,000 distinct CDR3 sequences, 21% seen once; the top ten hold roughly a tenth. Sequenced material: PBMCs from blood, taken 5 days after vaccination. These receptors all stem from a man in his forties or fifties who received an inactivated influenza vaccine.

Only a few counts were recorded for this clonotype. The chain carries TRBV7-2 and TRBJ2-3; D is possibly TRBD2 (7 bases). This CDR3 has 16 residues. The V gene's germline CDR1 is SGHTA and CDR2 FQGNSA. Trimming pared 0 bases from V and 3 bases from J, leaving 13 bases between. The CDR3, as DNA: TGTGCCAGCAGCTTAGCCGGGGGGCCCACAACAGATACGCAGTATTTT. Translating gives CASSLAGGPTTDTQYF.

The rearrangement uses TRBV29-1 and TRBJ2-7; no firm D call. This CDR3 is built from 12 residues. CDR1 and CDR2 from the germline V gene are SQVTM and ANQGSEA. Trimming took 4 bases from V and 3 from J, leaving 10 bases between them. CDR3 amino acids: CSVARNIYEQYF. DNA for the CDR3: TGCAGCGTTGCCAGAAACATCTACGAGCAGTACTTC.

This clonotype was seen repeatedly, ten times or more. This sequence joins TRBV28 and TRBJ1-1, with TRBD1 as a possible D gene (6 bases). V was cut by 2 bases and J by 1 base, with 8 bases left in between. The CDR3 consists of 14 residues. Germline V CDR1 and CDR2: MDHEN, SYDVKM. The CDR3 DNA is TGTGCCAGCAGTTTAGGACAGAGGAACACTGAAGCTTTCTTT. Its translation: CASSLGQRNTEAFF.

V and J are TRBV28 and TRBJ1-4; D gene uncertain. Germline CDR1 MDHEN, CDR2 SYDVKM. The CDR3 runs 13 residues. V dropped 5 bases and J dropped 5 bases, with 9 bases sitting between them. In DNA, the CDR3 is TGTGCCAGCAGTATAAACACCAATGAAAAACTGTTTTTT. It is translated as CASSINTNEKLFF.

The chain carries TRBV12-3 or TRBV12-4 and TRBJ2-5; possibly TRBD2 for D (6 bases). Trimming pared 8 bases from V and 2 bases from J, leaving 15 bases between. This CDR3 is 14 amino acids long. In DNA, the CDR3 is TGTGCCAGCGGATTTGCGGGGAGTCAAGAGACCCAGTACTTC. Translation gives CASGFAGSQETQYF.

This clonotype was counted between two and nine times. The CDR3 loop is CASSRPRTVRDNEQFF. For the CDR3, the DNA is TGTGCCAGTAGTCGACCTAGGACAGTGCGGGACAATGAGCAGTTCTTC. The rearrangement joins TRBV19 to TRBJ2-1, with D perhaps TRBD1 (6 bases). CDR3 length: 16 residues. Trimming took off 5 bases at V and 5 bases at J, with 19 bases between the two ends. Looked up from germline, CDR1 is LNHDA and CDR2 is SQIVND (reference sequence).